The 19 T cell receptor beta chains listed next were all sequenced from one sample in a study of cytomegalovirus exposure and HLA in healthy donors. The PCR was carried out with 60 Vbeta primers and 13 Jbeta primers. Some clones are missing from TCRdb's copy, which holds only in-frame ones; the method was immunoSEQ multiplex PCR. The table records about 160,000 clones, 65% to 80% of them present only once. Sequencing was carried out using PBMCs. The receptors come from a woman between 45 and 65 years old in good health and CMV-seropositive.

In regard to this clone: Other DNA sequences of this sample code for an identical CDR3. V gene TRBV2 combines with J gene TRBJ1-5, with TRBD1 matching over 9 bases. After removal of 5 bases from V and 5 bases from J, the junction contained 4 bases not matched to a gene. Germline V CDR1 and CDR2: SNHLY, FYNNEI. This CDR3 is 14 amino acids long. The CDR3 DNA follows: TGTGCCAGCAGTACGGACAGGGGAGATCAGCCCCAGCATTTT. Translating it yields CASSTDRGDQPQHF.

The CDR3 DNA reads TGTGCCACCAGCCCCCGGGACAGGGTCGACACTGAAGCTTTCTTT. Its translation is CATSPRDRVDTEAFF. The rearrangement uses TRBV15 and TRBJ1-1, with 9 bases fitting TRBD1. CDR3 size: 15 residues. Germline trimming cut 5 bases from V and 3 bases from J; bases unmatched to any gene: 7. CDR1 and CDR2 from the germline V gene are LNHNV and YYDKDF (reference sequence).

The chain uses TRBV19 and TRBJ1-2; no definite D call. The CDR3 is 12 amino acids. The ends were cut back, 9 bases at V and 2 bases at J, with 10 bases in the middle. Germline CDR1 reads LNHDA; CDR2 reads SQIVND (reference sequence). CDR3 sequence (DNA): TGTGCCAGCAAGTCGGGGAACTATGGCTACACCTTC. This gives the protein CASKSGNYGYTF.

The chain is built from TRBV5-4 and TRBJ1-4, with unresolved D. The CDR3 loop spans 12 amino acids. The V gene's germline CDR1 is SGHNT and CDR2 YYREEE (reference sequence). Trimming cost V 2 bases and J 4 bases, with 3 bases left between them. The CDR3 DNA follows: TGTGCCAGCAGCTTTCTTAATGAAAAACTGTTTTTT. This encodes CASSFLNEKLFF.

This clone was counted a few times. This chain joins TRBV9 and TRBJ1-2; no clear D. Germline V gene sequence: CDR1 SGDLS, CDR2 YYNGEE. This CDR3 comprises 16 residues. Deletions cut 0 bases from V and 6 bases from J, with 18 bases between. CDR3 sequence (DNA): TGTGCCAGCAGCGTAGAAGGAGGTCCTTCGAAGGATGGCTACACCTTC. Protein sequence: CASSVEGGPSKDGYTF.

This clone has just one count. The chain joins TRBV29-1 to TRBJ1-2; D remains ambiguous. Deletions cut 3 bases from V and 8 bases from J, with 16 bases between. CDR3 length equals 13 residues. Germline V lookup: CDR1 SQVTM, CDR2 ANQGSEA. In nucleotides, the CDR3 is TGCAGCGTTGAGGTCAATCGGGGTAGGGGCTACACCTTC. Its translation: CSVEVNRGRGYTF.

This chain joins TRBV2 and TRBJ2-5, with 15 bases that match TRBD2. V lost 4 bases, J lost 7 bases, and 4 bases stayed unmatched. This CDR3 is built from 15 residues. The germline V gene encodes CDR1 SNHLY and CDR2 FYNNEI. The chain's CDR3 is CASSGTSGRASTQYF. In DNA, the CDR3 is TGTGCCAGCAGTGGGACTAGCGGGAGGGCCTCGACCCAGTACTTC.

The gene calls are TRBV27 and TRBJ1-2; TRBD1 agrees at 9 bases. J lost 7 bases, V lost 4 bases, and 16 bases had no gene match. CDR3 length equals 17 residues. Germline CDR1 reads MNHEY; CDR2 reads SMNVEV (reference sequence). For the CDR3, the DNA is TGTGCCAGCAGTTCACATACCGGGACAGGGAATCTATTTGGCTACACCTTC. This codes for CASSSHTGTGNLFGYTF.

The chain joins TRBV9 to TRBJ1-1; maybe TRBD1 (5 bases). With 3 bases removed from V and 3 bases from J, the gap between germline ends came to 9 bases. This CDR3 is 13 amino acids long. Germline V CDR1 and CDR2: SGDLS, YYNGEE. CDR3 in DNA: TGTGCCAGCAGCGAACAGGTTGACACTGAAGCTTTCTTT. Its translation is CASSEQVDTEAFF.

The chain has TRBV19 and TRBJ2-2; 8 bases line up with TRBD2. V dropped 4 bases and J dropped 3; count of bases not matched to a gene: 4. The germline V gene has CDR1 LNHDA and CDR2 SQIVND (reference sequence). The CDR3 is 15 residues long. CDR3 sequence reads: CASSTSGGYTGELFF. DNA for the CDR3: TGTGCCAGTAGTACCAGCGGGGGATACACCGGGGAGCTGTTTTTT.

The CDR3 DNA reads as TGTGCCAGCAGTTTTGTTGGGACAGGGATCTACGAGCAGTACTTC. This sequence encodes CASSFVGTGIYEQYF. This chain links TRBV5-8 with TRBJ2-7; 9 bases agree with TRBD1. Per germline, CDR1 SGHTS and CDR2 YDEGEE. V gave up 5 bases and J gave up 3 bases; unmatched junction bases: 9. The CDR3 loop spans 15 amino acids. The whole variable domain, remainder taken from reference TRBV5-8 and TRBJ2-7, is EAGVTQSPTHLIKTRGQQATLRCSPISGHTSVYWYQQALGLGLQFLLWYDEGEERNRGNFPPRFSGRQFPNYSSELNVNALELEDSALYLCASSFVGTGIYEQYFGPGTRLTVT.

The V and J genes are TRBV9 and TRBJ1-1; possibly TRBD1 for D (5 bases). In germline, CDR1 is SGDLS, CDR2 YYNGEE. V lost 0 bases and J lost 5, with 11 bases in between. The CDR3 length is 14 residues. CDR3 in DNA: TGTGCCAGCAGCGTAGCTGACGGGGGGACTGAAGCTTTCTTT. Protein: CASSVADGGTEAFF.

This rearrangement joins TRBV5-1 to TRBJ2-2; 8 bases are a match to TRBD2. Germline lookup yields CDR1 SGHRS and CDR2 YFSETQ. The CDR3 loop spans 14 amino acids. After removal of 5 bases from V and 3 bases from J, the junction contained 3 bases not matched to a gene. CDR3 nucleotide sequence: TGCGCCAGCAGGAAGCGGGAGTACACCGGGGAGCTGTTTTTT. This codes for CASRKREYTGELFF.

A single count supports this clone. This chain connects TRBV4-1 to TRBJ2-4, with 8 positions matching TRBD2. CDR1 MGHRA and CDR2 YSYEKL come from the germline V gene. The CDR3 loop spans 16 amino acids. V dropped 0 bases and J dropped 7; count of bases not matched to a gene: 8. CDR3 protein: CASSQDEAGEGNIQYF. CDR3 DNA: TGCGCCAGCAGCCAAGACGAAGCGGGAGAGGGGAACATTCAGTACTTC.

CDR3 DNA: TGTGCCAGCAGCTTGGAAGGGGAACCGGCCACCGGGGAGCTGTTTTTT. It specifies CASSLEGEPATGELFF. The rearrangement joins TRBV5-6 to TRBJ2-2; tentatively, D is TRBD1 (5 bases). This CDR3 is built from 16 residues. V was pared by 0 bases and J by 4 bases, with 13 bases between. CDR1 and CDR2 from the germline V gene are SGHDT and YYEEEE.

Here the CDR3 DNA reads TGTGCCAGCAGTTCCGCCGGGACAGGGTCTGGAAACACCATATATTTT. Translated, it gives CASSSAGTGSGNTIYF. This rearrangement joins TRBV6-5 to TRBJ1-3; 9 nucleotides agree with TRBD1. The CDR3 runs to 16 residues. Germline values: CDR1 MNHEY, CDR2 SVGAGI. V shed 4 bases and J 1 base; nucleotides not matched to a gene: 5.

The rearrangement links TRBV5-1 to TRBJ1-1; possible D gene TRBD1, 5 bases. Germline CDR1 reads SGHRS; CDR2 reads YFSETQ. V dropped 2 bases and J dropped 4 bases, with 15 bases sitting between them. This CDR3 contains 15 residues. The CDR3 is CASSFDSPSATEAFF. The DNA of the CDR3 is TGCGCCAGCAGCTTTGACAGCCCTTCCGCCACTGAAGCTTTCTTT.

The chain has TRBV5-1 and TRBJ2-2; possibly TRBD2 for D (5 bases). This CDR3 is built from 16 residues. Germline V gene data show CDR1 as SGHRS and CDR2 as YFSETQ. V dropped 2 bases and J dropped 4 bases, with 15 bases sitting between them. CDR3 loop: CASSLGGGFSTGELFF. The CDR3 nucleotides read TGCGCCAGCAGCTTAGGCGGAGGTTTTAGCACCGGGGAGCTGTTTTTT.

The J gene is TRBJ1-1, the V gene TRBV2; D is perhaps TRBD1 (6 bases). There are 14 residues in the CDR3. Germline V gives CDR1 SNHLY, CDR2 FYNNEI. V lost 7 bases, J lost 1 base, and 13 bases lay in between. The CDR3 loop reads CASTTQGPNTEAFF. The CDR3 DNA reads TGTGCCAGCACAACCCAGGGGCCGAACACTGAAGCTTTCTTT.